What follows describes a single TCR beta chain. Its antigen is not known. CDR3 length equals 14 residues. The V gene's germline CDR1 is SGDLS and CDR2 YYNGEE. The junction had 2 bases not matched to a gene; V was cut back by 0 bases and J by 8 bases. Primers: 60 Vbeta forward and 13 Jbeta reverse. Only in-frame clones appear in the TCRdb table, and some are missing; sequencing was by immunoSEQ multiplex PCR. Of some 200,000 clones in the sample, approximately 81% were seen once. These data originate in a study of cytomegalovirus exposure and HLA in healthy donors. Points from the study as a whole: Later analysis reportedly placed an Asian-associated ancestry cluster below the roughly 630-donor mean in N-insertions.

The specimen was PBMCs. The rearrangement uses TRBV9 and TRBJ1-5, with 10 nucleotides matching TRBD1. This TCR was recovered from a man aged 45-65 years in good health and CMV-seronegative. The CDR3: CASSVGQGAEPQHF. CDR3 sequence (DNA): TGTGCCAGCAGCGTAGGACAGGGGGCTGAGCCCCAGCATTTT.